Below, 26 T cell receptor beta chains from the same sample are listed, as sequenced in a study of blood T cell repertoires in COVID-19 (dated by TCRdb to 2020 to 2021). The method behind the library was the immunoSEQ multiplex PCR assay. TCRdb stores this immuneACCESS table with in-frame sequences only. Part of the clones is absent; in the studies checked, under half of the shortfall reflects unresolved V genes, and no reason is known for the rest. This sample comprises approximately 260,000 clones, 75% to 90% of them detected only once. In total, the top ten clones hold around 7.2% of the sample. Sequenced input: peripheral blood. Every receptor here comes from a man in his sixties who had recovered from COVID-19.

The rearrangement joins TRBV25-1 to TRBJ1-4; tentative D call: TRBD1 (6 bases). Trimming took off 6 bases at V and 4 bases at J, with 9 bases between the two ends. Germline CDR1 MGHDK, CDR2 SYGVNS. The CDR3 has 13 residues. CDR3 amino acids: CASSRQVNEKLFF. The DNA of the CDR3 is TGTGCCAGCAGCCGACAGGTTAATGAAAAACTGTTTTTT.

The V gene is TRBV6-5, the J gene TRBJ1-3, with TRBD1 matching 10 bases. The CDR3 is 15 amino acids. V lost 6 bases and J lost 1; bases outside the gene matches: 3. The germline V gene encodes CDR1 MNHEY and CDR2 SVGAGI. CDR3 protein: CASRRQGASGNTIYF. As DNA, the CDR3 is TGTGCCAGCAGAAGACAGGGGGCATCTGGAAACACCATATATTTT.

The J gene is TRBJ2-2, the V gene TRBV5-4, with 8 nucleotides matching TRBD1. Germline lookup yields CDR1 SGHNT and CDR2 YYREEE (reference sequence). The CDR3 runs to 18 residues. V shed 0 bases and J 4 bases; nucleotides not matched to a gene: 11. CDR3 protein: CASSLESGGGRGTGELFF. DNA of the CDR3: TGTGCCAGCAGCTTGGAGTCAGGGGGCGGCCGGGGCACCGGGGAGCTGTTTTTT. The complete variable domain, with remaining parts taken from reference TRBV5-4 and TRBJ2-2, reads ETGVTQSPTHLIKTRGQQVTLRCSSQSGHNTVSWYQQALGQGPQFIFQYYREEENGRGNFPPRFSGLQFPNYSSELNVNALELDDSALYLCASSLESGGGRGTGELFFGEGSRLTVL.

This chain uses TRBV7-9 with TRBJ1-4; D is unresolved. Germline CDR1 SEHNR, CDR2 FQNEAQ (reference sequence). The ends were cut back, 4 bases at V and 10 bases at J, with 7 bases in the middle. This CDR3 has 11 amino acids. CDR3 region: CASSSGGKLFF. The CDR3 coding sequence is TGTGCCAGCAGCTCGGGAGGAAAACTGTTTTTT.

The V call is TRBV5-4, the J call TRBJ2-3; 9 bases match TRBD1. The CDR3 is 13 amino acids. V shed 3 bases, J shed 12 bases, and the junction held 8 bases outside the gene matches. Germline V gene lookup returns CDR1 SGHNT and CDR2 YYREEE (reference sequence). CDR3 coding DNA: TGTGCCAGCAGCTCCTCCCGGACAGGGGAACAGTATTTT. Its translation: CASSSSRTGEQYF. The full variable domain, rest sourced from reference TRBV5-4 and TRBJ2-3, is ETGVTQSPTHLIKTRGQQVTLRCSSQSGHNTVSWYQQALGQGPQFIFQYYREEENGRGNFPPRFSGLQFPNYSSELNVNALELDDSALYLCASSSSRTGEQYFGPGTRLTVL.

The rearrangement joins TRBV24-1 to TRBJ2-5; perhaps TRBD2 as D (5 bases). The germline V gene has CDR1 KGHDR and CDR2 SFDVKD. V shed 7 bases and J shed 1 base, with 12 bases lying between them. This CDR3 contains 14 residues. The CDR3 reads CATSRPGSQETQYF. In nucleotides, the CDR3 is TGTGCCACCAGCAGACCGGGATCCCAAGAGACCCAGTACTTC.

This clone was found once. The CDR3 loop reads CSVQTQLSTDTQYF. Written as DNA, the CDR3 is TGCAGCGTTCAAACTCAATTATCCACAGATACGCAGTATTTT. This chain uses TRBV29-1 with TRBJ2-3; D not resolved. Germline CDR1 and CDR2: SQVTM and ANQGSEA. There are 14 residues in the CDR3. Trimming shortened V by 5 bases and J by 2 bases, and 14 bases separated the two germline ends.

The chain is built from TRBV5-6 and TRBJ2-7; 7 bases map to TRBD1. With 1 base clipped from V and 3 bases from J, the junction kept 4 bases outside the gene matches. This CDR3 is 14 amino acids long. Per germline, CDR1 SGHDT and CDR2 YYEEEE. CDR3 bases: TGTGCCAGCAGCTTGATCAGGGGGTTCTACGAGCAGTACTTC. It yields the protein CASSLIRGFYEQYF.

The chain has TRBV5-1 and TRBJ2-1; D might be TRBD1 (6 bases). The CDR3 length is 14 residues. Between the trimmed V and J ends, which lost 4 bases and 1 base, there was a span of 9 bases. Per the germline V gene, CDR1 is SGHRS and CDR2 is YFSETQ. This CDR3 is CASSPGASYNEQFF. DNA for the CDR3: TGCGCCAGCAGCCCAGGGGCGTCCTACAATGAGCAGTTCTTC.

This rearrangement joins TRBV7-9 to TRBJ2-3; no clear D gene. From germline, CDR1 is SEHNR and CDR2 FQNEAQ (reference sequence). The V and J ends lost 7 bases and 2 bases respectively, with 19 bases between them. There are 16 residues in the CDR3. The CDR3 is CASTRTVTTFTDTQYF. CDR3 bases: TGTGCCAGCACCAGAACTGTCACTACTTTCACAGATACGCAGTATTTT.

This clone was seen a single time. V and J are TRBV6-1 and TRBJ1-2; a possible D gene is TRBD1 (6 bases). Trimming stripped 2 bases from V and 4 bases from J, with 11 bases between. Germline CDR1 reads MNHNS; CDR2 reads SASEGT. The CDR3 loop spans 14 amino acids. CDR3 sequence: CASSERPDSYGYTF. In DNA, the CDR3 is TGTGCCAGCAGTGAACGCCCGGACAGCTATGGCTACACCTTC.

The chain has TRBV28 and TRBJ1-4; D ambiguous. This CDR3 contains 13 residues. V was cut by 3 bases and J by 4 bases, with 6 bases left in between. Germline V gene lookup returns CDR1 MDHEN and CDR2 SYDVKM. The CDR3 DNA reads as TGTGCCAGCAGTTTCGGGTTTAATGAAAAACTGTTTTTT. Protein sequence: CASSFGFNEKLFF.

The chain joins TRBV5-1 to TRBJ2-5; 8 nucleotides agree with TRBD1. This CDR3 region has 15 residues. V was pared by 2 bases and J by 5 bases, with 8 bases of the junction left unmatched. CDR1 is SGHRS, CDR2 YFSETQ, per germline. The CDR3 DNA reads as TGCGCCAGCAGCTTACCCCCCCAGGGGGCTGAGACCCAGTACTTC. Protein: CASSLPPQGAETQYF. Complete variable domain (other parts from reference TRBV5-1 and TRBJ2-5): KAGVTQTPRYLIKTRGQQVTLSCSPISGHRSVSWYQQTPGQGLQFLFEYFSETQRNKGNFPGRFSGRQFSNSRSEMNVSTLELGDSALYLCASSLPPQGAETQYFGPGTRLLVL.

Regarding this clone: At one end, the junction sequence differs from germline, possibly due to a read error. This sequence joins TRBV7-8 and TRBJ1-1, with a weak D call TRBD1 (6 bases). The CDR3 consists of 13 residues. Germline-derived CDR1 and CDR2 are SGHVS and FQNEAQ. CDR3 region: CASSPGVKTEAFF. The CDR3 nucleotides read TGTGCCAGCAGCCCAGGGGTGAAAACTGAAGCTTTCTTT.

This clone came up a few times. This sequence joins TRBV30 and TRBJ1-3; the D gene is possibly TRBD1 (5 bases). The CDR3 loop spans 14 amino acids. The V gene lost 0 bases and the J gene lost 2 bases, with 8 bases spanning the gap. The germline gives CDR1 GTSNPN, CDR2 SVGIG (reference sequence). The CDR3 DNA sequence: TGTGCCTGGAGTGTAGCGGGACCTGGAAACACCATATATTTT. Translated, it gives CAWSVAGPGNTIYF. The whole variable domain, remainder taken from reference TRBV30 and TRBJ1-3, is SQTIHQWPATLVQPVGSPLSLECTVEGTSNPNLYWYRQAAGRGLQLLFYSVGIGQISSEVPQNLSASRPQDRQFILSSKKLLLSDSGFYLCAWSVAGPGNTIYFGEGSWLTVV.

The CDR3 nucleotides are TGTGCCAGCAGCCATGCAGGGGGTAACACTGAAGCTTTCTTT. Amino acids: CASSHAGGNTEAFF. V and J are TRBV3-1 (or the pseudogene TRBV3-2) and TRBJ1-1; 7 bases are a match to TRBD1. CDR1 and CDR2 (germline): LGHDT, YNNKEL (reference sequence). With 3 bases clipped from V and 2 bases from J, the junction kept 3 bases outside the gene matches. The CDR3 totals 14 residues.

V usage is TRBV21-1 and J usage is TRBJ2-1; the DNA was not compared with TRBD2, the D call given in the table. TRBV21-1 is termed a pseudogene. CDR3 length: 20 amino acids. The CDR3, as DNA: TGTGCCAGCAGCAAAGAAAGGACTAGCGGGGGGGCGGGCTCCTACAATGAGCAGTTCTTC. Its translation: CASSKERTSGGAGSYNEQFF.

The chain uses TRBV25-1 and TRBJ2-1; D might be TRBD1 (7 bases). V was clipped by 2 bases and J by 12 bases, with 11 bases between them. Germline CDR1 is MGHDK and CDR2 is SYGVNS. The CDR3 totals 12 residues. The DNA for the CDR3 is TGTGCCAGCAGTGAAAACAGGGGAGGGCAGTTCTTC. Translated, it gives CASSENRGGQFF.

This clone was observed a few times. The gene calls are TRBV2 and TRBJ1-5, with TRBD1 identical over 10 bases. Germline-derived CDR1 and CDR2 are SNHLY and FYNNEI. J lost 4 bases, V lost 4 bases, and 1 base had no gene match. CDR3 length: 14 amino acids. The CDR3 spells CASSGTGGNQPQHF. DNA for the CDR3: TGTGCCAGCAGTGGGACAGGGGGAAATCAGCCCCAGCATTTT.

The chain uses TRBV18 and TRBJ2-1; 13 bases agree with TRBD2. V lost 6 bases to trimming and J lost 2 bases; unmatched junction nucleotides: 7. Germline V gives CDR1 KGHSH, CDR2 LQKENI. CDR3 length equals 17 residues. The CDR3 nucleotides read TGTGCCAGCTCCCCTACTAGCGGGGGGGTAACCTACAATGAGCAGTTCTTC. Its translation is CASSPTSGGVTYNEQFF. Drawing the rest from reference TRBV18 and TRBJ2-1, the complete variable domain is NAGVMQNPRHLVRRRGQEARLRCSPMKGHSHVYWYRQLPEEGLKFMVYLQKENIIDESGMPKERFSAEFPKEGPSILRIQQVVRGDSAAYFCASSPTSGGVTYNEQFFGPGTRLTVL.

The CDR3 reads CASTIGWREQPQHF. Written as DNA, the CDR3 is TGTGCCAGCACTATCGGGTGGAGGGAACAGCCCCAGCATTTT. The V call is TRBV6-5, the J call TRBJ1-5; D is unclear. Germline V gene data show CDR1 as MNHEY and CDR2 as SVGAGI. The CDR3 runs to 14 residues. V was clipped by 7 bases and J by 7 bases, with 17 bases between them.

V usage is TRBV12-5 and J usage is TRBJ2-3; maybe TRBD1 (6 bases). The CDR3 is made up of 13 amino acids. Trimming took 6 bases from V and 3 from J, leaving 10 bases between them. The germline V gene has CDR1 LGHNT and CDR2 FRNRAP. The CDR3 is CASGGARTDTQYF. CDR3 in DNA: TGTGCTAGTGGGGGGGCGCGGACAGATACGCAGTATTTT.

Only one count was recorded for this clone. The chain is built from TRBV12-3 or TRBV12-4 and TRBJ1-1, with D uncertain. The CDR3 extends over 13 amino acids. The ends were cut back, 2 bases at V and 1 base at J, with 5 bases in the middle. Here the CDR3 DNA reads TGTGCCAGCAGTTTATTTCAGAACACTGAAGCTTTCTTT. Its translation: CASSLFQNTEAFF.

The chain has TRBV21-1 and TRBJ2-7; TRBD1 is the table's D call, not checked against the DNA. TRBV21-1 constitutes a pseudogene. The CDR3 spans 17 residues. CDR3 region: CASSLQGGGQGRAEQYF. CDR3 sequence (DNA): TGTGCCAGCAGCCTACAGGGGGGTGGTCAGGGGCGCGCCGAGCAGTACTTC.

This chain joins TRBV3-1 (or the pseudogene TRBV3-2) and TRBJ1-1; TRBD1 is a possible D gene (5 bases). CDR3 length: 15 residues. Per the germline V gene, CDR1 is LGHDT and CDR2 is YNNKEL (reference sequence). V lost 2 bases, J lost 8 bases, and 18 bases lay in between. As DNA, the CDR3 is TGTGCCAGCAGCCAAAATAAGGGAGGGACCCGAGAAGCTTTCTTT. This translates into CASSQNKGGTREAFF.

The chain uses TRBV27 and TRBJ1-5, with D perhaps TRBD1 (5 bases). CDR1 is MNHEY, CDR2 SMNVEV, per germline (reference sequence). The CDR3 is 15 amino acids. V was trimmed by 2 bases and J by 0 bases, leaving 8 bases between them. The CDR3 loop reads CASSLRQYSNQPQHF. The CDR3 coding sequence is TGTGCCAGCAGTTTACGACAGTATAGCAATCAGCCCCAGCATTTT.